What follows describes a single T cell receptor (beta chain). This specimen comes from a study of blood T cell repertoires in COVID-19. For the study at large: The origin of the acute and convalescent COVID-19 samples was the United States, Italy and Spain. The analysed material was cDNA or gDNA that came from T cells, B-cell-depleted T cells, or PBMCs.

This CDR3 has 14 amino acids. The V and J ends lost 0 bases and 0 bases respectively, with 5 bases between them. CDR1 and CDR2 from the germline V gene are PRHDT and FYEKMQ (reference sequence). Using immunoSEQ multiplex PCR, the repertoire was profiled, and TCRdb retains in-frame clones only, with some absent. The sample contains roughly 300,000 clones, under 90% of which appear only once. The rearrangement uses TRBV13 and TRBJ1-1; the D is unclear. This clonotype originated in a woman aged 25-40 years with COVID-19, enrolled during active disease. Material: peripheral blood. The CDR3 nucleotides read TGTGCCAGCAGCTTAGGCCCCATGAACACTGAAGCTTTCTTT. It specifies CASSLGPMNTEAFF.